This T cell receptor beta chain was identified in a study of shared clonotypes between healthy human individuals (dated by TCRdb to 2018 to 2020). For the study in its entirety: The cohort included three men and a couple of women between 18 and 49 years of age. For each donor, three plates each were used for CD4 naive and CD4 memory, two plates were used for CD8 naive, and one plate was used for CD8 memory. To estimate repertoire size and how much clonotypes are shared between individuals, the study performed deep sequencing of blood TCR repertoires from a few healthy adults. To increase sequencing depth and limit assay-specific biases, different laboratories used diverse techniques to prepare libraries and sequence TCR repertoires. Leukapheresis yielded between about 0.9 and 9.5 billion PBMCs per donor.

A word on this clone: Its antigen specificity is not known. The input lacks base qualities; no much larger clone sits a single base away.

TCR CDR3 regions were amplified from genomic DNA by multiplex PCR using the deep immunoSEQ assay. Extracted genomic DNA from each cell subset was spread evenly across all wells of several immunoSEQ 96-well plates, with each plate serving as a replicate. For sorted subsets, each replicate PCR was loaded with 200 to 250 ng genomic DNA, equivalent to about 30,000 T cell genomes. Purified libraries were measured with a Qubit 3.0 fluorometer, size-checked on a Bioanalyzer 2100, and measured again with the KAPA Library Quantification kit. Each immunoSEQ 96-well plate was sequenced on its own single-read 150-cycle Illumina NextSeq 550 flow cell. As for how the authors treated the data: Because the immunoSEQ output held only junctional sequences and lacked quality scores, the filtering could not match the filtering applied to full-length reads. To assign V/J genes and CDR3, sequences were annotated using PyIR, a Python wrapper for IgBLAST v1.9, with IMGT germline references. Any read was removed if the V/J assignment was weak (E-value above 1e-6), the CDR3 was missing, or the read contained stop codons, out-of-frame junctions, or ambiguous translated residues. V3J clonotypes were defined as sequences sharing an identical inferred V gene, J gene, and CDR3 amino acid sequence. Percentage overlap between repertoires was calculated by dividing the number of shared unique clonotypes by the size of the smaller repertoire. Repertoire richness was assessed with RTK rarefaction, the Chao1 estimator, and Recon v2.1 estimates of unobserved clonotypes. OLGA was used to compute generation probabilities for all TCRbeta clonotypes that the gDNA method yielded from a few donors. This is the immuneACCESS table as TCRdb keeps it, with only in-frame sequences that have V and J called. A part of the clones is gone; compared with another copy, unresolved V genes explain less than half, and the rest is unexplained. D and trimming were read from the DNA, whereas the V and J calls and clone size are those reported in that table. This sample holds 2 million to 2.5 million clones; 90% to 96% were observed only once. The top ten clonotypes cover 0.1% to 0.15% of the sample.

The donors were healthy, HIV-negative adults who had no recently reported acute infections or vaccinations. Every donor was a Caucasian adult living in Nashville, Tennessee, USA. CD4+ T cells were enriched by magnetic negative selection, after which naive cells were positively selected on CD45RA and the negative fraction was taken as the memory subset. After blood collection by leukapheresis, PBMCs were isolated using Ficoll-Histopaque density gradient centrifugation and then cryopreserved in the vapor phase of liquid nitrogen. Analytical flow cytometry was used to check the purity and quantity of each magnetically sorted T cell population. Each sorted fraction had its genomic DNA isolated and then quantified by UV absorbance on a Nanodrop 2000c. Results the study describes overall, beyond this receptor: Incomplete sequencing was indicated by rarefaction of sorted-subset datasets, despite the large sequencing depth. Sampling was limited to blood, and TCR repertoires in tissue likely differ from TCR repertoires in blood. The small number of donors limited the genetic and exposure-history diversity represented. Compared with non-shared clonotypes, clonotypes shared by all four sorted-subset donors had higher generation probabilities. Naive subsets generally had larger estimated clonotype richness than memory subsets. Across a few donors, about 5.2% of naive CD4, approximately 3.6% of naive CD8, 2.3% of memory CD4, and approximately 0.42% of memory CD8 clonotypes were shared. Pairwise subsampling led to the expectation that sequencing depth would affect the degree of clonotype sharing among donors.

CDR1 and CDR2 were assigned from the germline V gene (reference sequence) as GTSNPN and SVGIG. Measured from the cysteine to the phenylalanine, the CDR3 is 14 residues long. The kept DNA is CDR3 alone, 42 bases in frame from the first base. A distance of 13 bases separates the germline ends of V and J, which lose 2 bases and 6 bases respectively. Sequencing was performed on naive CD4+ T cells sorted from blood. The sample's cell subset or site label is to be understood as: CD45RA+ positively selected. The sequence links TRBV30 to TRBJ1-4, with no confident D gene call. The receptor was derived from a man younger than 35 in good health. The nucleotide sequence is TGTGCCTGGAGTACGCAGGACTCTTATGAAAAACTGTTTTTT. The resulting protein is CAWSTQDSYEKLFF.